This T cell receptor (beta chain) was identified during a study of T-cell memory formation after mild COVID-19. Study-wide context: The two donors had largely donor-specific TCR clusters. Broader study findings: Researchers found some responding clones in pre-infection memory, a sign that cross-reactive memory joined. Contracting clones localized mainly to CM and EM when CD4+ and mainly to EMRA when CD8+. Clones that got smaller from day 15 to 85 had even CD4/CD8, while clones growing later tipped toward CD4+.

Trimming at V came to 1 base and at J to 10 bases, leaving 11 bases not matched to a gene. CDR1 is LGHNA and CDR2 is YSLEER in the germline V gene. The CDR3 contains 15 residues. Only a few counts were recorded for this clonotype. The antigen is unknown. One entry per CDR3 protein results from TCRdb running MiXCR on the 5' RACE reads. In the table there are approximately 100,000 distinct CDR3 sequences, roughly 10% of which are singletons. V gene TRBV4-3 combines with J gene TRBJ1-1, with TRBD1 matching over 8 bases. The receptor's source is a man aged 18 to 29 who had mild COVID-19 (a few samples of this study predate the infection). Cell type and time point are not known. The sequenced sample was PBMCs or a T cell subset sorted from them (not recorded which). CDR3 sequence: CASSQAQGAGESAFF. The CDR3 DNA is TGCGCCAGCAGCCAAGCTCAGGGGGCTGGGGAATCAGCTTTCTTT.